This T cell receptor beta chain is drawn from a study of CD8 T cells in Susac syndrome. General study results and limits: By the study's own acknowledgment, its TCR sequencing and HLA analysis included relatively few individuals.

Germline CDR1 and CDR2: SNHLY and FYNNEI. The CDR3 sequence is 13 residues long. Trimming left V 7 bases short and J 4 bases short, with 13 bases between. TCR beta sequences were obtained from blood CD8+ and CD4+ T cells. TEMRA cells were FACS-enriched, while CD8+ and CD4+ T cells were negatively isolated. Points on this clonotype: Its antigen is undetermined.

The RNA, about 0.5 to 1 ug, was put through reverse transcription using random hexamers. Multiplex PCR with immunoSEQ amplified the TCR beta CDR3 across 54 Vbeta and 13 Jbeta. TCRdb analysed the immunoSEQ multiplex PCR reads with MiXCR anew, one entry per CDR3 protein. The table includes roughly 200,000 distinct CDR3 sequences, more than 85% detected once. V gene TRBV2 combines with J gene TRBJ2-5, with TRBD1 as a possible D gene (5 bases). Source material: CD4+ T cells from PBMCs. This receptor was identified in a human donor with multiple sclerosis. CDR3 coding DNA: TGTGCCAGCATTAGGGGATTGGGAGAGACCCAGTACTTC. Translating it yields CASIRGLGETQYF.